This TCR beta chain emerged from a study of tumor T cells in aggressive B-cell lymphoma. This clone was recorded only once. Deletions cut 6 bases from V and 8 bases from J, with 13 bases between. This CDR3 is 13 amino acids long. Germline lookup yields CDR1 MNHNY and CDR2 SVGAGI (reference sequence). Clones were sequenced by immunoSEQ multiplex PCR, and TCRdb holds only the in-frame ones, with some missing. The table records thousands of clones, roughly 91% of them present only once. The receptor's source is an adult with diffuse large B cell lymphoma. The sample was tumor tissue. This chain connects TRBV6-6 to TRBJ1-4, with no clear D. The CDR3 is CASRNRMEEKLFF. The CDR3 nucleotides are TGTGCCAGCAGAAATAGGATGGAGGAAAAACTGTTTTTT.